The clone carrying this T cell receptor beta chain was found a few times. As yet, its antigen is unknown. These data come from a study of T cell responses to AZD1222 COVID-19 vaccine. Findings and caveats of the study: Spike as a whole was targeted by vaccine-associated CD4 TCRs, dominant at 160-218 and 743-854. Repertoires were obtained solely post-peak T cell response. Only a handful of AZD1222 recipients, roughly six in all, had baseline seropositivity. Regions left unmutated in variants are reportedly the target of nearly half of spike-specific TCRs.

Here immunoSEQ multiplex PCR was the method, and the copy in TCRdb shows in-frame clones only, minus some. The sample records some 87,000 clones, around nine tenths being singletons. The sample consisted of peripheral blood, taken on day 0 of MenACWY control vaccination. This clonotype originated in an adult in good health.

CDR3 coding DNA: TGTGCCAGCAGCTTGCGACAGGGGACCCCCTACGAGCAGTACTTC. Translating it yields CASSLRQGTPYEQYF. The rearrangement uses TRBV7-2 and TRBJ2-7, with 8 positions matching TRBD1. V shed 3 bases, J shed 2 bases, and the junction held 6 bases outside the gene matches. In germline, CDR1 is SGHTA, CDR2 FQGNSA. The CDR3 has 15 residues.